Sequencing of this TCR beta chain was carried out in a study of vaccination and CD4 T cells after COVID-19. Turning to the study itself: Culture controls were given either a CEFX pool, an HIV-1 Nef pool, or no peptide.

Treatment given: roughly ten-day PBMC culture with coronavirus spike peptide pools or control peptides (ViraFEST assay). The Oncomine TCR Beta short-read assay sequenced DNA from cultured CD4+ T cells. TCRdb analysed the PCR reads with MiXCR anew, one entry per CDR3 protein. The sample records 5,500 to 8,000 distinct CDR3 sequences, around 22% being singletons. This clonotype rates as medium-sized. Its specificity is unknown. This CDR3 contains 14 residues. The germline V gene encodes CDR1 SGHTA and CDR2 FQGNSA. After removal of 11 bases from V and 2 bases from J, the junction contained 4 bases not matched to a gene. The study, taken as a whole, reports: Convalescent patients displayed a median approximately 90% of reactive clones emerging only post-vaccination.

The gene calls are TRBV7-2 and TRBJ2-1; 12 bases are a match to TRBD2. The clonotype originates from a human donor who had recovered from COVID-19. The starting material was CD4+ T cells from blood, cultured in vitro, obtained after SARS-CoV-2 vaccination. As DNA, the CDR3 is TGTGCCTCTAGCGGGAGGGATACCTACAATGAGCAGTTCTTC. This sequence encodes CASSGRDTYNEQFF.